One sample yielded the 5 T cell receptor beta chains listed below, sequenced in a study of CD8 T cells in Susac syndrome. RNA was extracted with the RNeasy kit, and a quantity of about 0.45 to 1 ug was reverse transcribed using random hexamers. TCRdb fed the immunoSEQ multiplex PCR reads into MiXCR, producing one record per CDR3 protein. The data show around 71,000 distinct CDR3 sequences, around 96% seen once. Sequencing used CD4+ T cells from PBMCs. The origin of the receptors is a human donor with multiple sclerosis.

The rearrangement uses TRBV20-1 and TRBJ1-2; D uncertain. V gave up 6 bases and J gave up 4 bases, with 18 bases separating them. The germline CDR1 and CDR2 sequences are DFQATT and SNEGSKA (reference sequence). The CDR3 spans 14 residues. This chain's CDR3 is CSAVGVGSLYGYTF. CDR3 coding DNA: TGCAGTGCGGTCGGTGTGGGGAGCCTCTATGGCTACACCTTC.

The V and J genes are TRBV20-1 and TRBJ2-5; D is possibly TRBD1 (6 bases). The V end lost 5 bases, the J end lost 3 bases, and 13 bases lay between the germline ends. Germline values: CDR1 DFQATT, CDR2 SNEGSKA (reference sequence). This CDR3 has 13 residues. Here the CDR3 DNA reads TGCAGTGCTGTACGACAGGTGGAAGAGACCCAGTACTTC. As protein: CSAVRQVEETQYF.

The chain is built from TRBV7-2 and TRBJ2-5, with 12 positions matching TRBD2. The germline CDR1 and CDR2 sequences are SGHTA and FQGNSA. The CDR3 totals 17 residues. V was pared by 6 bases and J by 5 bases, with 13 bases of the junction left unmatched. DNA for the CDR3: TGTGCCAGCAGAGGAGGGACTAGCGGGTGGGGCAGGGAGACCCAGTACTTC. Translated: CASRGGTSGWGRETQYF.

V usage is TRBV12-3 or TRBV12-4 and J usage is TRBJ1-1; D not certain. The CDR3 extends over 14 amino acids. V was trimmed by 3 bases and J by 1 base, leaving 9 bases between them. The CDR3 region has the DNA TGTGCCAGCAGTTTTCAAGCGGGGAACACTGAAGCTTTCTTT. This encodes CASSFQAGNTEAFF.

The chain carries TRBV9 and TRBJ1-2; D is unresolved. CDR3 size: 13 residues. The germline V gene encodes CDR1 SGDLS and CDR2 YYNGEE. Trimming removed 3 bases from V and 2 bases from J, with 8 bases in between. The CDR3 DNA follows: TGTGCCAGCAGCGCCGCTCGGAACTATGGCTACACCTTC. This translates into CASSAARNYGYTF.